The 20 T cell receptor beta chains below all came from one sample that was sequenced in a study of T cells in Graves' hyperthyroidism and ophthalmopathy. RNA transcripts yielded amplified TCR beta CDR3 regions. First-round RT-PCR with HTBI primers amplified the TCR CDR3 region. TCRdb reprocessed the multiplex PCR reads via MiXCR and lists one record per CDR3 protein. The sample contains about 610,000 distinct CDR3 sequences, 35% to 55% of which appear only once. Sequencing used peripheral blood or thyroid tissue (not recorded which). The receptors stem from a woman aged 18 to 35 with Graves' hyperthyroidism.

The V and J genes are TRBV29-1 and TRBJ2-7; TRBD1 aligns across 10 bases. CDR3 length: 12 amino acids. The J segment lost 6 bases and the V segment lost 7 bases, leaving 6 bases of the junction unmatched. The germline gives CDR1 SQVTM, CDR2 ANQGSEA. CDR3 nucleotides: TGCAGCGGTGGACAGGGGGAAGCCGAGCAGTACTTC. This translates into CSGGQGEAEQYF.

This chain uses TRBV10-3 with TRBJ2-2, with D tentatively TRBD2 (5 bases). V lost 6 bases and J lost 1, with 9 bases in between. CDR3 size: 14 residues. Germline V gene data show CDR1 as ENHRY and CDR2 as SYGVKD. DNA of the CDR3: TGTGCCATCAGCTCCGCGGGGAACACCGGGGAGCTGTTTTTT. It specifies CAISSAGNTGELFF.

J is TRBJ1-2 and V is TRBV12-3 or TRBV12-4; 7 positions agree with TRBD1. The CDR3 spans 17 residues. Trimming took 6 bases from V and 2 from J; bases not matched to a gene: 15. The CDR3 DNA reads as TGTGCCAGCAGCCCGGGACAGACTAGGGGAATCAACTATGGCTACACCTTC. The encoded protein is CASSPGQTRGINYGYTF.

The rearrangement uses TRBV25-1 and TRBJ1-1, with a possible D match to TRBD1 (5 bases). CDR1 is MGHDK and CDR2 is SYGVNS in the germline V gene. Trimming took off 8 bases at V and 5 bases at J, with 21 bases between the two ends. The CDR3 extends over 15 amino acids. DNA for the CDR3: TGTGCCAGCGAAGGCCTAGGGCAGGGAAGAACTGAAGCTTTCTTT. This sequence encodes CASEGLGQGRTEAFF.

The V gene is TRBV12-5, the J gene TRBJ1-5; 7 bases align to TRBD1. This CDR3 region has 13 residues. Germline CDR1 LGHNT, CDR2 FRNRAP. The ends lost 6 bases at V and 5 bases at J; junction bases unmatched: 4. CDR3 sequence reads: CASGRDSDQPQHF. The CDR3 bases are TGTGCTAGTGGAAGGGACAGTGATCAGCCCCAGCATTTT.

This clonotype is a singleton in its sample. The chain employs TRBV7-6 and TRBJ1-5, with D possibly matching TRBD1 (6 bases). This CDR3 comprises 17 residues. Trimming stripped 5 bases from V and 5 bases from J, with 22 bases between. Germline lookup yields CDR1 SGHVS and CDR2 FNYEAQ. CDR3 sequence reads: CASSRGDGHLGDQPQHF. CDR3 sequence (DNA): TGTGCCAGCAGCAGGGGGGACGGGCATCTTGGGGATCAGCCCCAGCATTTT.

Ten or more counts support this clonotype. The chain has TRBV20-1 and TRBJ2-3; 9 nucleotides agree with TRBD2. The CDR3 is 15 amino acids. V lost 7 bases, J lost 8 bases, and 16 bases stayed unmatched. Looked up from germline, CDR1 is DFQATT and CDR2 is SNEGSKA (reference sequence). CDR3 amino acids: CSGIAGVWFGGTQYF. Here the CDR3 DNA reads TGCAGTGGGATAGCGGGAGTGTGGTTTGGTGGTACGCAGTATTTT.

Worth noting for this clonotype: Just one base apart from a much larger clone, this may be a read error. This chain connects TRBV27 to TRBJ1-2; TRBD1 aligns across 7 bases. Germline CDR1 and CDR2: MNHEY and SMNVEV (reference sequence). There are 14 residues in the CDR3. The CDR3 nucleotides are TGTGCCGGCAGTTTGACAGGGTACGGGTATGGCTACACCTTC. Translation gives CAGSLTGYGYGYTF.

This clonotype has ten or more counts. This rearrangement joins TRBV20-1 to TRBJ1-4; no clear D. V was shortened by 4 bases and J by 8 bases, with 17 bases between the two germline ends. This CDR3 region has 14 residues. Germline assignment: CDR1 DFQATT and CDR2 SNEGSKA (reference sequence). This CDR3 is CSATDEPHREKLFF. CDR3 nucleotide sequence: TGCAGTGCTACGGATGAACCCCATCGGGAAAAACTGTTTTTT.

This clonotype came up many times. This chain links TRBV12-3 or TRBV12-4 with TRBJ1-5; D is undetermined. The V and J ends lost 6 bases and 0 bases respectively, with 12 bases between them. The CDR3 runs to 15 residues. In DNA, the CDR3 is TGTGCCAGCAGACCCGGCCTTTTTAGCAATCAGCCCCAGCATTTT. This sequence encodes CASRPGLFSNQPQHF.

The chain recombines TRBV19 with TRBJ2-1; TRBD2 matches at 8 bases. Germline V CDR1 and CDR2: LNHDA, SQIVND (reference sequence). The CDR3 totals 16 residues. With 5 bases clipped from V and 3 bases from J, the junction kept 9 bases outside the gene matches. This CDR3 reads CASSLRSSGNYNEQFF. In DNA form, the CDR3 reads TGTGCCAGTAGTCTCCGTAGTAGCGGGAACTACAATGAGCAGTTCTTC.

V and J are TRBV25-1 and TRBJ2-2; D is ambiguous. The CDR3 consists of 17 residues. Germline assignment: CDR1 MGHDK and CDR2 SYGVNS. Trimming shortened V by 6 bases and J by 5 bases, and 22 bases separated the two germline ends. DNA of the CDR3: TGTGCCAGCAGCTTGGCCGGTGCGACCCCGTTGACCGGGGAGCTGTTTTTT. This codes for CASSLAGATPLTGELFF.

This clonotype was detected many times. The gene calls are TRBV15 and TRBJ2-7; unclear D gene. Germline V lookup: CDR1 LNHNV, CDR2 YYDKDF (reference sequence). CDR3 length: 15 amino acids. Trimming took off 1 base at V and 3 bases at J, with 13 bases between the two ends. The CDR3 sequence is CATSRGQPPLYEQYF. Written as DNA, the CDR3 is TGTGCCACCAGCAGAGGTCAGCCCCCTCTCTACGAGCAGTACTTC.

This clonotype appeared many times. CDR3 sequence reads: CASSITGPEKLFF. The CDR3, as DNA: TGTGCCAGTAGTATTACGGGCCCTGAAAAACTGTTTTTT. The V gene is TRBV19, the J gene TRBJ1-4; D gene ambiguous. Germline values: CDR1 LNHDA, CDR2 SQIVND (reference sequence). The CDR3 covers 13 residues. Trimming stripped 3 bases from V and 7 bases from J, with 9 bases between.

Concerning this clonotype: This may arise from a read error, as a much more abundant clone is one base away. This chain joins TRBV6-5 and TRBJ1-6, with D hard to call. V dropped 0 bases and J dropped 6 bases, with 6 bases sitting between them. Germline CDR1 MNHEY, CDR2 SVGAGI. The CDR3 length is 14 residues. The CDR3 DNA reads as TGTGCCAGCAGTTACTCCAGAGGTAATTCACCCCTCCACTTT. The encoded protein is CASSYSRGNSPLHF.

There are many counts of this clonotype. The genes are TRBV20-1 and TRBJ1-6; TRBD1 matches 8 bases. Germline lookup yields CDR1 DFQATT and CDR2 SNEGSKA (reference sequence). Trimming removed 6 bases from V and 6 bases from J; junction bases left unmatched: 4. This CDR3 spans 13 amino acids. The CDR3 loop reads CSAPGQANSPLHF. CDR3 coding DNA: TGCAGTGCCCCGGGACAGGCTAATTCACCCCTCCACTTT.

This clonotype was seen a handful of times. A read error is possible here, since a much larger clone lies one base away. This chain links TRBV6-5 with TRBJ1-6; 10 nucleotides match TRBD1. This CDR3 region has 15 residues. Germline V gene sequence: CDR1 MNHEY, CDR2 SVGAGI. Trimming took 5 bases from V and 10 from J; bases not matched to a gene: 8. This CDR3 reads CASSTTGTGDSPLHF. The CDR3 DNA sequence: TGTGCCAGCAGTACCACCGGGACAGGGGACTCACCCCTCCACTTT.

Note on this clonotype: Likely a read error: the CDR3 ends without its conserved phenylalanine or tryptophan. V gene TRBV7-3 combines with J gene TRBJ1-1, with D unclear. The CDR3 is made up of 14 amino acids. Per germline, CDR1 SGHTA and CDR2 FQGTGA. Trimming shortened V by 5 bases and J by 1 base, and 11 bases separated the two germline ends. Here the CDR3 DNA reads TGTGCCAGCAGCCCCACTGGGCCGAACACTGAAGCTTTCTCT. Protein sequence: CASSPTGPNTEAFS.

The CDR3 DNA sequence: TGCGCCAGCAGCTTTAAGTACGGACTAGCGGGAGAAGATGGGGCCAACGTCCTGACTTTC. This sequence encodes CASSFKYGLAGEDGANVLTF. The chain employs TRBV5-1 and TRBJ2-6; the match to TRBD2 covers 13 bases. V dropped 2 bases and J dropped 3; count of bases not matched to a gene: 11. The CDR3 runs to 20 residues. Germline V CDR1 and CDR2: SGHRS, YFSETQ.

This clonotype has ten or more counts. The CDR3, as DNA: TGTGCCAGTAGGCGACAGGGAGTCTTCTCTGGAAACACCATATATTTT. Translating it yields CASRRQGVFSGNTIYF. J is TRBJ1-3 and V is TRBV19; 7 bases are shared with TRBD1. This CDR3 has 16 residues. V shed 6 bases, J shed 0 bases, and the junction held 8 bases outside the gene matches. Germline V gene sequence: CDR1 LNHDA, CDR2 SQIVND (reference sequence).